One T cell receptor beta chain is described in this entry. Only in-frame clones appear in the TCRdb table, and some are missing; sequencing was by immunoSEQ multiplex PCR. The sample has 600,000 to 900,000 clones, over 75% seen once; the top ten hold about 0.011%. Germline CDR1 SNHLY, CDR2 FYNNEI. V was shortened by 4 bases and J by 1 base, with 13 bases between the two germline ends. This CDR3 has 16 residues. This sample is part of a study of shared T cell receptors in the human thymus. These data also formed part of another study, on human thymus T cells. From that study: Thymus tissue was removed during corrective cardiac surgery. Gene usage (both V and J) appeared biased in thymic and blood repertoires.

The sequence came from a girl under three years old with a congenital heart defect. This chain uses TRBV2 with TRBJ2-2, with D perhaps TRBD1 (6 bases). The specimen sequenced was thymocytes. CDR3 sequence reads: CASSVDSLVNTGELFF. In DNA, the CDR3 is TGTGCCAGCAGTGTGGACAGCCTAGTGAACACCGGGGAGCTGTTTTTT. The full variable domain, completed using reference TRBV2 and TRBJ2-2, is EPEVTQTPSHQVTQMGQEVILRCVPISNHLYFYWYRQILGQKVEFLVSFYNNEISEKSEIFDDQFSVERPDGSNFTLKIRSTKLEDSAMYFCASSVDSLVNTGELFFGEGSRLTVL.